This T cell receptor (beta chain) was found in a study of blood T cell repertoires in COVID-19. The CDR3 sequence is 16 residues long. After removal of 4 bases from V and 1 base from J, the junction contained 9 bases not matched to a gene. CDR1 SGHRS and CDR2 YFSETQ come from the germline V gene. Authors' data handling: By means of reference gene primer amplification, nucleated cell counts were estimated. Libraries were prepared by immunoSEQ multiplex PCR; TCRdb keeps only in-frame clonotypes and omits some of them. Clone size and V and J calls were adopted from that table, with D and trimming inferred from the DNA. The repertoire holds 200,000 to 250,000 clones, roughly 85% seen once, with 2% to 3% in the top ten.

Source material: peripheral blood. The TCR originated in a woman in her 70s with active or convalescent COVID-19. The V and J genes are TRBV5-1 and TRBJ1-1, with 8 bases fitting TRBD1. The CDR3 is CASSPPGQGRNTEAFF. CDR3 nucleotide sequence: TGCGCCAGCAGCCCGCCAGGACAGGGAAGGAACACTGAAGCTTTCTTT. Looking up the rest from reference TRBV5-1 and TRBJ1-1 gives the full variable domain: KAGVTQTPRYLIKTRGQQVTLSCSPISGHRSVSWYQQTPGQGLQFLFEYFSETQRNKGNFPGRFSGRQFSNSRSEMNVSTLELGDSALYLCASSPPGQGRNTEAFFGQGTRLTVV.